Reported below is one T cell receptor beta chain. Which antigen it targets is not known. The sample holds no much larger clone one base away, and base qualities are not on file. The library was generated by the immunoSEQ multiplex PCR assay. TCRdb stores this immuneACCESS table with in-frame sequences only. Part of the clones is absent; in the studies checked, under half of the shortfall reflects unresolved V genes, and no reason is known for the rest. For this sample there are 100,000 to 150,000 clones; more than 80% appear just once. Jointly, the top ten make up about 2.7% of the sample. CDR1 and CDR2 were assigned from the germline V gene as SGDLS and YYNGEE. For this chain, trimming is 1 base at the V end and 4 bases at the J end, and the number of junction bases without a gene match is 2. The CDR3 spans 14 residues, from the cysteine through the phenylalanine. The DNA shown is the 42-base CDR3, in frame from base 1.

The data were taken from a study of control samples from healthy donors and cancer patients (TCRdb year 2020). The TCR was taken from a man aged 40-55 years in good health. The chain employs TRBV9 and TRBJ2-1; the junction holds 7 bases that match TRBD1. Specimen: blood. The nucleotide sequence is TGTGCCAGCAGCGTACGGGACAGTTACAATGAGCAGTTCTTC. It translates as CASSVRDSYNEQFF.